This T cell receptor beta chain was obtained from a study of blood T cell repertoires in COVID-19. Germline-derived CDR1 and CDR2 are KGHDR and SFDVKD. V was clipped by 7 bases and J by 3 bases; unmatched bases: 3. The CDR3 length is 14 residues. TCRdb's copy holds only in-frame clones and misses some; the assay was immunoSEQ multiplex PCR. The data contain some 100,000 clones, roughly four fifths of them seen just once; the ten biggest clones take up less than 9%. The chain is built from TRBV24-1 and TRBJ1-4, with 8 bases matching TRBD1. The TCR was taken from a man aged 45-60 years with active or convalescent COVID-19. What was sequenced was peripheral blood. Written as DNA, the CDR3 is TGTGCCACCAGCCAGGGGGCATCTAATGAAAAACTGTTTTTT. Translation gives CATSQGASNEKLFF.